The 2 T cell receptor beta chains given below trace back to one sample, sequenced in a study of response to subunit inactivated influenza vaccine. TCRdb called the RT-PCR reads again in MiXCR, with one record for every CDR3 protein. Altogether roughly 570,000 distinct CDR3 sequences are present, 11% to 15% being singletons, with the ten largest covering over 8.5%. The specimen was PBMCs from blood, collected 12 days after vaccination. The receptors originated from a man aged 50-59 years who received an inactivated influenza vaccine.

This clonotype was detected only a few times. This chain links TRBV3-1 with TRBJ1-2; D gene ambiguous. V was pared by 0 bases and J by 6 bases, with 11 bases between. Looked up from germline, CDR1 is LGHDT and CDR2 is YNNKEL (reference sequence). The CDR3 runs to 14 residues. DNA of the CDR3: TGTGCCAGCAGCCAAGATCCAAGGAGACATGGCTACACCTTC. This gives the protein CASSQDPRRHGYTF.

The V call is TRBV27, the J call TRBJ2-2; D might be TRBD1 or TRBD2, each matching 6 bases. From germline, CDR1 is MNHEY and CDR2 SMNVEV (reference sequence). V lost 5 bases to trimming and J lost 5 bases, with 18 bases between them. This CDR3 comprises 16 residues. The CDR3 coding sequence is TGTGCCAGCAGTCCTCCGCCCGGGGGCCTAACCGGGGAGCTGTTTTTT. It specifies CASSPPPGGLTGELFF.